These T cell receptor beta chains were read from a single sample in a study of early T cells in non-severe SARS-CoV-2 infection. TCRdb re-analysed the 5' RACE reads in MiXCR, keeping a single row per CDR3 protein. The repertoire holds some 45,000 distinct CDR3 sequences, with 3.5% to 5% as singletons. The specimen was whole blood. These receptors all come from an adult who was a healthcare worker with PCR-confirmed SARS-CoV-2 infection or an uninfected control (not recorded which). Both conserved end residues are trimmed from each CDR3. Each record gives: V gene, J gene, CDR3 protein.

v_gene: TRBV19; j_gene: TRBJ2-5; CDR3aa: ASSAGSRRLETQY
v_gene: TRBV7-2; j_gene: TRBJ2-2; CDR3aa: ASSFARGTKTGELF
v_gene: TRBV3-1; j_gene: TRBJ1-1; CDR3aa: ASISRGNTEAF
v_gene: TRBV12-3/TRBV12-4; j_gene: TRBJ1-5; CDR3aa: ASSFGGSNQPQH
v_gene: TRBV7-9; j_gene: TRBJ1-2; CDR3aa: ASSSPRSTGYT
v_gene: TRBV12-3/TRBV12-4; j_gene: TRBJ2-2; CDR3aa: ASSFLNLHLGRADTGELF
v_gene: TRBV11-2; j_gene: TRBJ1-4; CDR3aa: ASSPGQAPGEKLF
v_gene: TRBV18; j_gene: TRBJ1-4; CDR3aa: ASSQEQGTQEKLF
v_gene: TRBV16; j_gene: TRBJ1-1; CDR3aa: ASSQSRVGTEAF
v_gene: TRBV6-1; j_gene: TRBJ2-3; CDR3aa: ASTVYGGSTDTQY
v_gene: TRBV6-4; j_gene: TRBJ2-1; CDR3aa: ASSTSGTSNEQF
v_gene: TRBV5-5; j_gene: TRBJ2-6; CDR3aa: ASSFLQGAGANVLI
v_gene: TRBV5-1; j_gene: TRBJ2-7; CDR3aa: ASTPPQGRTYEQY
v_gene: TRBV20-1; j_gene: TRBJ2-7; CDR3aa: SAVPLLRGTYEQY
v_gene: TRBV7-2; j_gene: TRBJ2-3; CDR3aa: ASSPNAVRRTDTQY
v_gene: TRBV5-4; j_gene: TRBJ2-5; CDR3aa: ASSLAPSGTGGSGETQY
v_gene: TRBV18; j_gene: TRBJ2-1; CDR3aa: ASSPPGENEQF
v_gene: TRBV7-2; j_gene: TRBJ1-1; CDR3aa: ASSEGRTNTEAF